The 8 T cell receptor beta chains below all came from one sample that was sequenced in a study of blood T cell repertoires in COVID-19. Using immunoSEQ multiplex PCR, the repertoire was profiled, and TCRdb retains in-frame clones only, with some absent. Found here are roughly 170,000 clones, about 75% of them singletons; the top ten hold approximately 26%. Material for sequencing was peripheral blood. The receptors originated from a woman in her 70s with acute or convalescent COVID-19.

The chain combines TRBV28 with TRBJ1-4, with TRBD1 matching over 9 bases. This CDR3 is 15 amino acids long. V was pared by 4 bases and J by 5 bases, with 5 bases of the junction left unmatched. CDR1 and CDR2 (germline): MDHEN, SYDVKM. This CDR3 reads CASSSTGGENEKLFF. The CDR3 DNA follows: TGTGCCAGCAGTTCGACAGGGGGTGAAAATGAAAAACTGTTTTTT.

The V gene is TRBV28, the J gene TRBJ2-3, with 7 positions matching TRBD1. CDR3 length: 14 residues. Germline-derived CDR1 and CDR2 are MDHEN and SYDVKM. Losses at the gene ends were 8 bases for V and 6 bases for J; bases not matched to a gene: 11. In nucleotides, the CDR3 is TGTGCCAGCCTTGAGGCAGGGGGATTGGATACGCAGTATTTT. Translation: CASLEAGGLDTQYF.

The chain has TRBV27 and TRBJ1-5; possibly TRBD1 for D (5 bases). Trimming stripped 11 bases from V and 6 bases from J, with 20 bases between. CDR1 and CDR2 (germline): MNHEY, SMNVEV (reference sequence). The CDR3 runs to 14 residues. The CDR3 is CAGRGGSASQPQHF. The CDR3 coding sequence is TGTGCCGGTCGGGGGGGGTCCGCTAGTCAGCCCCAGCATTTT.

The chain carries TRBV29-1 and TRBJ2-3; 8 bases are shared with TRBD1. CDR3 length equals 13 residues. Germline assignment: CDR1 SQVTM and CDR2 ANQGSEA. With 0 bases clipped from V and 11 bases from J, the junction kept 7 bases outside the gene matches. Written as DNA, the CDR3 is TGCAGCGTTGAAGATCTTCTAGGGACAGGGCAGTATTTT. Amino acids: CSVEDLLGTGQYF.

The chain carries TRBV7-9 and TRBJ2-3, with D tentatively TRBD1 (5 bases). Germline lookup yields CDR1 SEHNR and CDR2 FQNEAQ (reference sequence). V shed 5 bases and J shed 0 bases, with 12 bases lying between them. This CDR3 has 15 residues. CDR3 sequence (DNA): TGTGCCAGCAGCCATTTCGACAGAAGCACAGATACGCAGTATTTT. It translates to CASSHFDRSTDTQYF.

J is TRBJ2-3 and V is TRBV7-2; a possible D gene is TRBD2 (6 bases). The V gene's germline CDR1 is SGHTA and CDR2 FQGNSA. The CDR3 sequence is 18 residues long. V lost 1 base and J lost 1, with 18 bases in between. The CDR3 DNA reads TGTGCCAGCAGCTTAGTTTCGGTAGCGGCCCTCGGCACAGATACGCAGTATTTT. This sequence encodes CASSLVSVAALGTDTQYF.

The chain combines TRBV29-1 with TRBJ2-2, with D maybe TRBD1 (5 bases). Per germline, CDR1 SQVTM and CDR2 ANQGSEA. The CDR3 has 14 amino acids. The germline V and J ends were trimmed by 3 bases and 2 bases, with 10 bases remaining between them. The CDR3 DNA sequence: TGCAGCGTTGAGGGGCAGGCCAACACCGGGGAGCTGTTTTTT. Encoded protein: CSVEGQANTGELFF.

V and J are TRBV27 and TRBJ2-1; 11 bases match TRBD2. CDR1 is MNHEY and CDR2 is SMNVEV in the germline V gene (reference sequence). The V gene end was trimmed by 3 bases and the J gene end by 9 bases; junction bases not matched to a gene: 7. The CDR3 runs 15 residues. This CDR3 reads CASSFSSGRRFEQFF. The CDR3 DNA sequence: TGTGCCAGCAGTTTCTCTAGCGGGAGGAGGTTTGAGCAGTTCTTC.